The 8 T cell receptor beta chains in this list originate from one sample, sequenced in a study of T-cell reconstitution after alpha-beta-depleted transplantation in children listed by TCRdb under 2016. The protocol used for the library was PCR. The sequencing machine was an Illumina HiSeq 2500. To normalize quantification of the TCRbeta repertoire, the TCR libraries were built with molecular barcoding that relied on unique molecular identifiers. TCRdb passed the public sequencing reads through fastp at Q25 and MiXCR, retaining productive beta sequences. A single entry per CDR3 protein holds the most common genes and DNA from its merged rows. The sample table contains roughly 200,000 distinct CDR3 sequences; only one count was recorded for 8.5% to 10% of them. Approximately 6.2% of the sample is taken by the ten largest. The source was PBMCs from the stem cell graft donor, collected from the stem cell graft. All receptors derive from a human donor who donated a stem cell graft to a child with acute lymphoblastic leukemia.

On this clonotype itself: Without the conserved terminal phenylalanine or tryptophan, this CDR3 likely stems from a read error. V usage is TRBV25-1 and J usage is TRBJ1-3; D is ambiguous. The germline CDR1 and CDR2 sequences are MGHDK and SYGVNS. V was cut by 2 bases and J by 1 base, with 9 bases left in between. This CDR3 has 15 residues. The CDR3 DNA follows: TGTGCCAGCAGTGAACCCGGACCGTCTGGAAACACCATATATTAT. Protein product: CASSEPGPSGNTIYY.

This clonotype was detected many times. The rearrangement joins TRBV28 to TRBJ2-7, with D perhaps TRBD1 (5 bases). The V gene lost 1 base and the J gene lost 4 bases, with 11 bases spanning the gap. Germline assignment: CDR1 MDHEN and CDR2 SYDVKM. The length of the CDR3 is 14 residues. The CDR3 reads CASSLLGRAYEQYF. The CDR3, as DNA: TGTGCCAGCAGTTTATTAGGCAGGGCATACGAGCAGTACTTC. The full variable domain, rest sourced from reference TRBV28 and TRBJ2-7, is DVKVTQSSRYLVKRTGEKVFLECVQDMDHENMFWYRQDPGLGLRLIYFSYDVKMKEKGDIPEGYSVSREKKERFSLILESASTNQTSMYLCASSLLGRAYEQYFGPGTRLTVT.

This clonotype was detected many times. The genes are TRBV4-2 and TRBJ2-3; D is perhaps TRBD2 (6 bases). V was pared by 1 base and J by 3 bases, with 11 bases between. The CDR3 spans 15 residues. CDR1 is LGHNA and CDR2 is YNFKEQ in the germline V gene. The CDR3 spells CASSQGGGATDTQYF. CDR3 nucleotides: TGTGCCAGCAGCCAAGGGGGCGGGGCGACAGATACGCAGTATTTT.

This clonotype has a count of ten or more. This chain joins TRBV7-9 and TRBJ2-5; 7 bases map to TRBD1. Trimming removed 1 base from V and 2 bases from J; junction bases left unmatched: 7. CDR1 is SEHNR and CDR2 is FQNEAQ in the germline V gene (reference sequence). This CDR3 spans 16 amino acids. In nucleotides, the CDR3 is TGTGCCAGCAGCTTAGTTCCCCCGGGACAGCAAGAGACCCAGTACTTC. Its protein is CASSLVPPGQQETQYF. Looking up the rest from reference TRBV7-9 and TRBJ2-5 gives the full variable domain: DTGVSQNPRHKITKRGQNVTFRCDPISEHNRLYWYRQTLGQGPEFLTYFQNEAQLEKSRLLSDRFSAERPKGSFSTLEIQRTEQGDSAMYLCASSLVPPGQQETQYFGPGTRLLVL.

This clonotype was found many times. This chain joins TRBV7-9 and TRBJ2-5; no definite D call. CDR3 length: 15 residues. Germline loops: CDR1 SEHNR, CDR2 FQNEAQ (reference sequence). V dropped 4 bases and J dropped 4 bases, with 16 bases sitting between them. Here the CDR3 DNA reads TGTGCCAGCAGCTCCATGGAGCTACCCCCAGAGACCCAGTACTTC. It yields the protein CASSSMELPPETQYF.

V gene TRBV20-1 combines with J gene TRBJ2-3; 12 nucleotides align to TRBD2. This CDR3 is built from 16 residues. The germline V gene encodes CDR1 DFQATT and CDR2 SNEGSKA (reference sequence). The ends lost 6 bases at V and 3 bases at J; junction bases unmatched: 10. In nucleotides, the CDR3 is TGCAGTGCAGCGGCTAGCGGGGGGGCTATAACAGATACGCAGTATTTT. It is translated as CSAAASGGAITDTQYF.

At least ten counts were recorded for this clonotype. The chain recombines TRBV5-1 with TRBJ2-5, with 8 bases that match TRBD1. V lost 4 bases and J lost 5; bases outside the gene matches: 7. The V gene's germline CDR1 is SGHRS and CDR2 YFSETQ. The CDR3 sequence is 14 residues long. The CDR3: CASSAGQGGETQYF. The CDR3 nucleotides read TGCGCCAGCAGCGCCGGACAGGGTGGGGAGACCCAGTACTTC.

This clonotype has just one count. The rearrangement uses TRBV18 and TRBJ1-1; TRBD1 is a possible D gene (5 bases). From germline, CDR1 is KGHSH and CDR2 LQKENI. This CDR3 is built from 11 residues. V lost 3 bases to trimming and J lost 8 bases, with 7 bases between them. The CDR3 protein is CASSPGEEAFF. CDR3 sequence (DNA): TGTGCCAGCTCACCGGGGGAGGAAGCTTTCTTT.